This T cell receptor beta chain originates from a study of early T cells in non-severe SARS-CoV-2 infection. There are a few counts of this clonotype. As part of library construction, unique molecular identifiers were attached to individual cDNA molecules. TCRdb re-derived calls from the 5' RACE reads in MiXCR, one entry per CDR3 protein. This sample has approximately 56,000 distinct CDR3 sequences, with 10% to 13% found just once. CDR1 and CDR2 (germline): MGHRA, YSYEKL. J was trimmed by 2 bases and V by 0 bases; bases with no gene match: 8. CDR3 length: 17 amino acids. This TCR came from an adult who was a healthcare worker with PCR-confirmed SARS-CoV-2 infection or an uninfected control (not recorded which). The sample consisted of whole blood. The rearrangement uses TRBV4-1 and TRBJ1-2, with 8 nucleotides matching TRBD1. The DNA for the CDR3 is TGCGCCAGCAGCCAAGATCCCCTGACAGGGGCGAACTATGGCTACACCTTC. It yields the protein CASSQDPLTGANYGYTF.